Listed here are 2 T cell receptor beta chains from one sample, sequenced in a study of regulatory T cells in long-lasting Graves disease. Time point here: persistent/refractory GD, antithyroid drugs over 5 years with positive TRAb. Extracted PBMC RNA gave rise to the TCR library. Researchers made TCR beta libraries by using iRepertoire HTBI primers and running Arm-PCR on CDR3 regions. TCRdb re-analysed the multiplex PCR reads in MiXCR, keeping a single row per CDR3 protein. The table lists around 400,000 distinct CDR3 sequences, around 22% of them singletons. Source: peripheral blood mononuclear cells (PBMCs), taken when the disease was refractory, from a patient treated with antithyroid drugs. All receptors derive from a female donor with Graves disease.

The rearrangement joins TRBV19 to TRBJ1-5; 8 bases match TRBD1. Germline assignment: CDR1 LNHDA and CDR2 SQIVND (reference sequence). The length of the CDR3 is 15 residues. The V gene end was trimmed by 8 bases and the J gene end by 2 bases; junction bases not matched to a gene: 8. The CDR3 DNA reads as TGTGCCAGTCCCCGACAGGGGCCCTGCAATCAGCCCCAGCATTTT. Its translation is CASPRQGPCNQPQHF.

This chain joins TRBV19 and TRBJ2-7; 8 bases are shared with TRBD2. This CDR3 region has 14 residues. V shed 5 bases, J shed 7 bases, and the junction held 10 bases outside the gene matches. Germline V gene lookup returns CDR1 LNHDA and CDR2 SQIVND (reference sequence). CDR3 protein: CASSSERGSREQYF. CDR3 DNA: TGTGCCAGTAGTTCGGAGCGGGGGTCGCGGGAGCAGTACTTC.